Sequencing of this T cell receptor (beta chain) was carried out in a study of OX40 agonist ivuxolimab in advanced cancers. This clone was seen a few times. Sequenced by immunoSEQ multiplex PCR; TCRdb stores in-frame clones only, minus some. The sample consists of fewer than 85,000 clones, roughly four fifths of them appearing once. This CDR3 spans 15 amino acids. Germline CDR1 SQVTM, CDR2 ANQGSEA. V was shortened by 2 bases and J by 6 bases, with 19 bases between the two germline ends. The sequences come from CD4+ or CD8+ T cells sorted from blood, collected in a trial of the OX40 agonist ivuxolimab. This clonotype originated in an adult with an advanced solid tumor such as melanoma, head and neck, liver or kidney cancer. The chain couples TRBV29-1 to TRBJ1-1; possibly TRBD1 for D (5 bases). Written as DNA, the CDR3 is TGCAGCGTTGAAAAGGTAGTTCCGGGACGCGCTGAAGCTTTCTTT. This translates into CSVEKVVPGRAEAFF.